Included here is one TCR beta chain sequence, with context. What it binds is not known. Chemo-refractory metastatic non-small-cell lung cancer patients underwent focal radiation alongside CTLA-4 blockade with ipilimumab. The assay was immunoSEQ multiplex PCR, and TCRdb's table has in-frame clones only and misses some. The sample lists 35,000 to 50,000 clones, about 70% occurring once. The data are from a study of radiotherapy plus CTLA-4 blockade in lung cancer. Study conclusions and caveats: Radiotherapy with ipilimumab was followed by blood expansion of tumor-derived clones.

This CDR3 is 14 amino acids long. V was clipped by 3 bases and J by 5 bases; unmatched bases: 6. Germline lookup yields CDR1 SGHAT and CDR2 FQNNGV. This sample comprised peripheral blood, obtained from a patient treated with radiotherapy plus ipilimumab. The source of this sequence is a human donor with non-small cell lung cancer who had a partial response to radiotherapy plus ipilimumab. The rearrangement uses TRBV11-2 and TRBJ2-5; TRBD2 agrees at 7 bases. CDR3 residues: CASSFPGLPETQYF. CDR3 in DNA: TGTGCCAGCAGCTTTCCGGGACTACCGGAGACCCAGTACTTC.